Following are 7 T cell receptor beta chains from one sample sequenced in a study of cytomegalovirus exposure and HLA in healthy donors (TCRdb year 2017). The protocol used for the library was the immunoSEQ multiplex PCR assay. The multiplex PCR relied on a mix of 60 forward primers for TCR Vbeta segments and 13 reverse primers for TCR Jbeta segments. Held by TCRdb, this immuneACCESS table contains in-frame sequences only and omits some clones. Under half of the omission traces to an unresolved V gene where checked; the cause of the rest is unknown. The sample table holds roughly 140,000 clones, of which about three quarters were seen once. Under 4.5% of the sample is held by the ten biggest clonotypes. The sample taken for sequencing was PBMCs. These receptors originate from a man in his late teens or twenties in good health and CMV-seronegative.

The rearrangement uses TRBV10-2 and TRBJ2-5; a weak D match, TRBD1 (6 bases). CDR1 and CDR2 from the germline V gene are WSHSY and SAAADI. The CDR3 consists of 15 residues. Trimming removed 6 bases from V and 5 bases from J, with 19 bases in between. The CDR3 DNA reads TGCGCCAGCAGGAGGTGGGACACCGAAGGGGAGACCCAGTACTTC. It translates to CASRRWDTEGETQYF.

The V and J genes are TRBV19 and TRBJ2-7; TRBD2 aligns across 11 bases. Germline V gene sequence: CDR1 LNHDA, CDR2 SQIVND (reference sequence). This CDR3 has 17 amino acids. V shed 6 bases and J 0 bases; nucleotides not matched to a gene: 10. In DNA, the CDR3 is TGTGCCAGTAGCCCTCCTCCGGGACTAGCGGCCTCCTACGAGCAGTACTTC. Translation gives CASSPPPGLAASYEQYF.

The chain links TRBV15 to TRBJ1-4; no clear D gene. The CDR3 contains 15 residues. Germline lookup yields CDR1 LNHNV and CDR2 YYDKDF (reference sequence). V shed 0 bases and J shed 7 bases, with 12 bases lying between them. The CDR3 here is CATSRDTRESEKLFF. The CDR3 DNA reads as TGTGCCACCAGCAGAGATACGCGCGAATCTGAAAAACTGTTTTTT.

The chain has TRBV30 and TRBJ1-5; D is unresolved. The CDR3 runs 13 residues. Germline V CDR1 and CDR2: GTSNPN, SVGIG (reference sequence). Trimming cost V 0 bases and J 5 bases, with 8 bases left between them. CDR3 coding DNA: TGTGCCTGGAGTGTTGGAGACTATCAGCCCCAGCATTTT. It encodes CAWSVGDYQPQHF.

This clone has only a few counts. This chain joins TRBV6-5 and TRBJ2-2, with 10 bases identical to TRBD1. The CDR3 loop spans 16 amino acids. V was pared by 0 bases and J by 7 bases, with 5 bases of the junction left unmatched. Germline CDR1 reads MNHEY; CDR2 reads SVGAGI. The CDR3 DNA follows: TGTGCCAGCAGTTACTCGCCGGGACAGGGGAGCGGGGAGCTGTTTTTT. It specifies CASSYSPGQGSGELFF.

This chain connects TRBV5-1 to TRBJ2-1; 13 nucleotides align to TRBD2. The germline V gene has CDR1 SGHRS and CDR2 YFSETQ. V was clipped by 4 bases and J by 2 bases; unmatched bases: 3. This CDR3 is built from 16 residues. CDR3 region: CASSLGLAGPYNEQFF. The CDR3, as DNA: TGCGCCAGCAGCCTGGGACTAGCGGGGCCCTACAATGAGCAGTTCTTC.

The chain joins TRBV27 to TRBJ1-3; possible D gene TRBD1, 5 bases. V lost 9 bases and J 2 bases, leaving 11 bases between the germline ends. Germline lookup yields CDR1 MNHEY and CDR2 SMNVEV (reference sequence). The CDR3 length is 13 residues. CDR3 amino acids: CASRGGAGNTIYF. The CDR3 nucleotides are TGTGCCAGTCGGGGAGGGGCTGGAAACACCATATATTTT.